This T cell receptor (beta chain) was recorded in a study of early T cells in non-severe SARS-CoV-2 infection. Study summary: Unsorted whole-blood RNA was sequenced in bulk, leaving chains unpaired.

This CDR3 is 14 amino acids long. The germline gives CDR1 SGHTA, CDR2 FQGNSA. Unmatched junction bases numbered 4, after V lost 6 bases and J lost 8 bases. This clonotype has at least ten counts. The antigen remains undetermined. Attachment of unique molecular identifiers was made to individual cDNA molecules. MiXCR, run by TCRdb on the 5' RACE reads, gives a single entry per CDR3 protein. Among nearly 45,000 distinct CDR3 sequences, around 9.9% were seen once, and the ten largest hold more than 9.5%. Notes on the study in general: VDJdb matches were skewed toward anti-spike CD8 T cell responses.

This receptor was taken from an adult who was a healthcare worker with PCR-confirmed SARS-CoV-2 infection or an uninfected control (not recorded which). The chain links TRBV7-2 to TRBJ1-6, with 10 positions matching TRBD1. Material for sequencing was whole blood. CDR3 loop: CASRRDRGDSPLHF. For the CDR3, the DNA is TGTGCCAGCAGACGGGACAGGGGAGATTCACCCCTCCACTTT.